This T cell receptor beta chain was sequenced for a study of blood T cell repertoires in COVID-19. Study-wide background: COVID-19 samples from acute and convalescent phases originated in the United States, Italy and Spain. T cells, B-cell-depleted T cells, or PBMCs supplied cDNA or gDNA.

The V and J ends lost 5 bases and 5 bases, in that order; junction bases with no gene match: 9. Germline CDR1 and CDR2: SGHVS and FQNEAQ. The CDR3 loop spans 17 amino acids. In the original processing: Quantification of nucleated cells was approximated via reference gene primer amplification. Generated by immunoSEQ multiplex PCR, the TCRdb table keeps only in-frame clones and is missing some. That table supplies the V and J calls and clone size; D and trimming were determined from the DNA. The sample holds more than 40,000 clones, about 90% seen once. The sequenced material came from peripheral blood. This clonotype originated in a man in his 60s with acute or convalescent COVID-19. The chain carries TRBV7-8 and TRBJ2-2, with 12 bases fitting TRBD2. The CDR3 is CASSPPLAGGGTGELFF. The CDR3 DNA sequence: TGTGCCAGCAGCCCCCCTCTAGCGGGGGGGGGAACCGGGGAGCTGTTTTTT. Drawing the rest from reference TRBV7-8 and TRBJ2-2, the complete variable domain is GAGVSQSPRYKVAKRGQDVALRCDPISGHVSLFWYQQALGQGPEFLTYFQNEAQLDKSGLPSDRFFAERPEGSVSTLKIQRTQQEDSAVYLCASSPPLAGGGTGELFFGEGSRLTVL.